This TCR beta chain emerged from a study of T cell responses to AZD1222 COVID-19 vaccine (dated by TCRdb to about 2021). The study in broad terms: AZD1222 recipients given second doses at about 4 weeks or at about 12 weeks were pooled, since spike-specific TCR depth and breadth were not found to differ between the two schedules. TCR sequencing covered 233 trial participants: nearly 210 given two doses of AZD1222 and approximately 26 given two doses of MenACWY control vaccine. Trial participants were enrolled by age into subgroups of 18-55, 56-69 and 70-plus years, and roughly 150, 30 and 60 TCR-sequenced participants, respectively, were included in these subgroups. Beyond this particular receptor, the publication reports: Reportedly, close to half of the unique spike-specific TCRs recognized epitopes lying outside the regions that are mutated in the B.1.351 and B.1.1.7 variants. Most participants were white British and females outnumbered males, and the authors suggested that clonal diversity may have been underestimated. Spike-specific TCR breadth and depth rose significantly after two AZD1222 doses compared with day 0 and with MenACWY recipients. The vaccine-associated CD4 TCRs covered the entire spike protein, and the dominant responses fell in regions 160-218 and 743-854. The 56-69-year group was small, and its depth increase did not reach significance, likely because of low power. Because no day 14 peak-response samples were available, the repertoires could be characterized only after the peak T cell response. Conclusions about previously exposed vaccinees are limited, since just 6 or 7 AZD1222 recipients were seropositive for SARS-CoV-2 at baseline.

As to this clone: Its specific antigen is unknown. No much larger clone is present one base from it, and per-base qualities are unavailable.

The CDR3 regions of human TCRbeta chains were analyzed by immunosequencing. Per the source publication's procedure: TCRs in the repertoires were matched against a reference library of SARS-CoV-2-specific TCRs that had been generated with the MIRA antigen-specificity platform. Breadth meant the fraction of unique TCRs that were SARS-CoV-2-associated, whereas depth meant the fraction of total T cells that were SARS-CoV-2-associated. Using the MIRA data, each spike-specific TCR was assigned both to the spike region to which the TCR was reactive and to a CD4 or CD8 class. Log10-transformed breadth and depth values were compared by one-way ANOVA with Sidak's multiple comparisons tests. TCRdb retrieved this table from immuneACCESS and kept in-frame rearrangements only. Not all clones are present; in checked studies, unresolved V genes account for under half, and no reason is known for the remainder. The V and J calls and the clone size are those of that table, but D and trimming were determined from the DNA. The sample profile shows 120,000 to 150,000 clones; approximately 90% of them were found once. The ten top clones hold approximately 4.8% of the sample.

Cut back by 2 bases and 0 bases, the V and J ends lie 23 bases apart. Taken from the germline V gene (reference sequence), the CDR1 and CDR2 loops are GTSNPN and SVGIG. Measured from the cysteine to the phenylalanine, the CDR3 is 19 residues long. This entry keeps only the CDR3 DNA: 57 bases, framed from base 1. The label giving this sample's time point can be read as: baseline before first vaccination. Samples from vaccinated people were obtained from the UK trials COV001 and COV002, which included a single-blind randomized controlled phase 2/3 trial of AZD1222 (ChAdOx1 nCoV-19) in healthy adults. For TCRbeta chain sequencing, PBMC samples were collected from trial participants at day 0 and at day 28 after the second dose.

The sequencing used peripheral blood, collected on day 0 of AZD1222 vaccination. Recombination joined TRBV30 with TRBJ2-4, with TRBD2 perhaps the D gene, on 5 matching bases. This TCR derives from an adult in good health. The DNA sequence is given as TGTGCCTGGAGTTTAGGGAGCACAGACCCTCTTGTAGCCAAAAACATTCAGTACTTC. Its coded protein is CAWSLGSTDPLVAKNIQYF.